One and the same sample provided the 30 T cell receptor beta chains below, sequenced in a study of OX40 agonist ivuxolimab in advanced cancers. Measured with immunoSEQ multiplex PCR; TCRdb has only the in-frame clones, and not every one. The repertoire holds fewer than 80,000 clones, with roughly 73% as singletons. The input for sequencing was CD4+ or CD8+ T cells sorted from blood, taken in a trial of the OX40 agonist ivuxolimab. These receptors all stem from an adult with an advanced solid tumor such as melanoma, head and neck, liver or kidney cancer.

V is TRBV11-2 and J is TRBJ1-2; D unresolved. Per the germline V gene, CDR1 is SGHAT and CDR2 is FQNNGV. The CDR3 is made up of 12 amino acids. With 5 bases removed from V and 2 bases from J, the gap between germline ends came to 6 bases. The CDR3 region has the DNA TGTGCCAGCAGCCTACAGAACTATGGCTACACCTTC. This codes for CASSLQNYGYTF.

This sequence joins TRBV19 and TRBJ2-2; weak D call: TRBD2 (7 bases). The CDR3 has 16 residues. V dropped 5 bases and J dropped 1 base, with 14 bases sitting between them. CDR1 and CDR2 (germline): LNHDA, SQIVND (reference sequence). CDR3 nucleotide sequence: TGTGCCAGTAGTGGCGGGGGCTCTCGGAACACCGGGGAGCTGTTTTTT. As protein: CASSGGGSRNTGELFF.

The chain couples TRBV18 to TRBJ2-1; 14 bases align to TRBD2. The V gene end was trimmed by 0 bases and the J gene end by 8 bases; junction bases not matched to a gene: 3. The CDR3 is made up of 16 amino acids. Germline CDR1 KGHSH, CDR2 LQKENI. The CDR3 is CASSPPMGLAGDEQFF. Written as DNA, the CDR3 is TGTGCCAGCTCACCACCCATGGGACTAGCGGGAGATGAGCAGTTCTTC.

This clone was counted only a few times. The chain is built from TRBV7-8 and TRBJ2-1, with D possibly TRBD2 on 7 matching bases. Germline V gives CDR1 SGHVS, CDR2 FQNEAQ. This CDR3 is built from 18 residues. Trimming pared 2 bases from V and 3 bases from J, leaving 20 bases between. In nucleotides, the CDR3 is TGTGCCAGCAGCTTATTGGTCTTACGGGGGGCTAGCTACAATGAGCAGTTCTTC. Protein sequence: CASSLLVLRGASYNEQFF.

The CDR3 bases are TGTGCCAGCAGCAAAACAGAGTATGGCTACACCTTC. It is translated as CASSKTEYGYTF. The chain uses TRBV5-5 and TRBJ1-2; the D is unclear. The CDR3 is 12 residues long. CDR1 and CDR2 from the germline V gene are SGHKS and YYEKEE (reference sequence). V was shortened by 4 bases and J by 5 bases, with 9 bases between the two germline ends. Together with reference TRBV5-5 and TRBJ1-2, the CDR3 gives the full variable domain: DAGVTQSPTHLIKTRGQQVTLRCSPISGHKSVSWYQQVLGQGPQFIFQYYEKEERGRGNFPDRFSARQFPNYSSELNVNALLLGDSALYLCASSKTEYGYTFGSGTRLTVV.

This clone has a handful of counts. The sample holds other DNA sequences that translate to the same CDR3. The CDR3 sequence is CASSERQLNEKLFF. In DNA, the CDR3 is TGCGCCAGCAGTGAGAGGCAGCTTAATGAAAAACTGTTTTTT. The gene calls are TRBV10-2 and TRBJ1-4; unclear D gene. V lost 2 bases to trimming and J lost 4 bases, with 8 bases between them. The CDR3 runs 14 residues. Germline V gene sequence: CDR1 WSHSY, CDR2 SAAADI.

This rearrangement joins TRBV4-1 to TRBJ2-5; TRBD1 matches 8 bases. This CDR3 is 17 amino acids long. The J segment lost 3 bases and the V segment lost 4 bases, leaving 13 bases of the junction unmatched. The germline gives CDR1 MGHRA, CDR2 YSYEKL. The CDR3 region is CASSRAPGQGVEETQYF. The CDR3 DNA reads TGCGCCAGCAGCCGAGCCCCCGGACAGGGAGTAGAAGAGACCCAGTACTTC.

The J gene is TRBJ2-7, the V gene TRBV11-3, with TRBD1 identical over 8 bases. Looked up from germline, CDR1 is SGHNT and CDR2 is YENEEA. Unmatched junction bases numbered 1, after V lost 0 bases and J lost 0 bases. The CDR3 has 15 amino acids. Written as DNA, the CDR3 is TGTGCCAGCAGCTTAGAGGACAGGGCCTCCTACGAGCAGTACTTC. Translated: CASSLEDRASYEQYF.

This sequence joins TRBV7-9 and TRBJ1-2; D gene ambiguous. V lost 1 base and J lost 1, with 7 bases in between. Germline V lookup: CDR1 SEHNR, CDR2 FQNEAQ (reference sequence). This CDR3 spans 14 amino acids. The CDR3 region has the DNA TGTGCCAGCAGCTTAGAGGCCAGTAACTATGGCTACACCTTC. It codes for CASSLEASNYGYTF.

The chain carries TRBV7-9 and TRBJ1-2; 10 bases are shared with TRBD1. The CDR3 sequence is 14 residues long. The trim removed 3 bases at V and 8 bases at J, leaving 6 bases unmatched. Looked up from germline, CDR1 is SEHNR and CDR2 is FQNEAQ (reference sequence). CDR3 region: CASSFSDRGQGYTF. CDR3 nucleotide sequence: TGTGCCAGCAGCTTTTCCGACAGGGGGCAGGGCTACACCTTC.

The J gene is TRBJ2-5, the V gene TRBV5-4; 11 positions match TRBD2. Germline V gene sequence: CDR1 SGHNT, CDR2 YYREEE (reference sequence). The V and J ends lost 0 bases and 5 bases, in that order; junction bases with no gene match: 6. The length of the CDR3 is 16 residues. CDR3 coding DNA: TGTGCCAGCAGCTTGGCCCTAGCGGGGGGTCGGGAGACCCAGTACTTC. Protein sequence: CASSLALAGGRETQYF.

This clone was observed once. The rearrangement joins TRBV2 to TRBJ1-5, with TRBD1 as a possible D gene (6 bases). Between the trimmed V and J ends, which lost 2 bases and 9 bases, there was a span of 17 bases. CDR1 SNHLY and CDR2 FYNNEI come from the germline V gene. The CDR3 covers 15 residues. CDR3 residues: CASSEMSTGQRPQHF. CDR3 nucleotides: TGTGCCAGCAGTGAAATGTCTACAGGGCAAAGGCCCCAGCATTTT.

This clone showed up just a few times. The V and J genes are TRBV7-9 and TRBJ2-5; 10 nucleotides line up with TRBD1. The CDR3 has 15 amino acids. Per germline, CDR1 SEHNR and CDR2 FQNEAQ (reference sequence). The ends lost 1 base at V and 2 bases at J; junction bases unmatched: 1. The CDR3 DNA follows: TGTGCCAGCAGCTTAGGGGGACAGGGGCAAGAGACCCAGTACTTC. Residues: CASSLGGQGQETQYF.

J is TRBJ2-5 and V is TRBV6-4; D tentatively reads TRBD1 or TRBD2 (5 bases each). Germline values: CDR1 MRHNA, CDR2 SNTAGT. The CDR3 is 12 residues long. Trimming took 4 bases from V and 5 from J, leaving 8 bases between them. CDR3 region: CASSAGQETQYF. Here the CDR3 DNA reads TGTGCCAGCAGTGCGGGGCAGGAGACCCAGTACTTC.

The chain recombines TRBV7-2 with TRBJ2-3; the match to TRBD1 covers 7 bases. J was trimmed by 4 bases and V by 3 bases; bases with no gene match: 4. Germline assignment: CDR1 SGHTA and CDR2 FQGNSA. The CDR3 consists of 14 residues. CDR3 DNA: TGTGCCAGCAGCTTTCAGGGGGAAGCAGATACGCAGTATTTT. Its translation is CASSFQGEADTQYF.

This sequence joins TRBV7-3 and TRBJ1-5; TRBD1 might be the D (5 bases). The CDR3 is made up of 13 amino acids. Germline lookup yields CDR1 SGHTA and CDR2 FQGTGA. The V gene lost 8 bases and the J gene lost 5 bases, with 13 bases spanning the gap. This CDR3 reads CASARGRDQPQHF. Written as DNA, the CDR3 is TGTGCCAGCGCGAGGGGCAGGGATCAGCCCCAGCATTTT.

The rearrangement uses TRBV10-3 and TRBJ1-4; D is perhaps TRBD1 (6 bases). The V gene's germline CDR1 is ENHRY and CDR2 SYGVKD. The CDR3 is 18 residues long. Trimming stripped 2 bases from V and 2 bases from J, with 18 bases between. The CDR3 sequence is CAISEGYGYRDTNEKLFF. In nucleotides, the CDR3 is TGTGCCATCAGTGAGGGCTACGGGTACAGGGACACTAATGAAAAACTGTTTTTT.

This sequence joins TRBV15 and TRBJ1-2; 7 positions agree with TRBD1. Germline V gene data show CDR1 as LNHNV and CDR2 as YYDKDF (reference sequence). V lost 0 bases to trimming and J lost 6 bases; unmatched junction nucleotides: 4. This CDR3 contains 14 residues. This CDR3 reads CATSRDLQGNGYTF. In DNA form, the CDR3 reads TGTGCCACCAGCAGAGATCTACAGGGGAATGGCTACACCTTC. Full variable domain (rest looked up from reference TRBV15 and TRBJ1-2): DAMVIQNPRYQVTQFGKPVTLSCSQTLNHNVMYWYQQKSSQAPKLLFHYYDKDFNNEADTPDNFQSRRPNTSFCFLDIRSPGLGDTAMYLCATSRDLQGNGYTFGSGTRLTVV.

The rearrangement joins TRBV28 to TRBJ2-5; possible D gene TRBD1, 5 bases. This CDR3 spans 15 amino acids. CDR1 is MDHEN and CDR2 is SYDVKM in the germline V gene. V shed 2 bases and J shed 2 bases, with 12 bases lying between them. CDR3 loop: CASSLQQTVQETQYF. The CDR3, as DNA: TGTGCCAGCAGTTTACAGCAGACAGTTCAAGAGACCCAGTACTTC.

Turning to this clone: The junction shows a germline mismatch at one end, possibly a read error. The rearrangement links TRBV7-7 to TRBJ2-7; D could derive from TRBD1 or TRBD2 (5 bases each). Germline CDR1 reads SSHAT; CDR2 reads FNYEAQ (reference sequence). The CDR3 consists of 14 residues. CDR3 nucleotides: TGTGCTAGCACCCATGGGGGAACTCCCTACGAGCAGTACTTC. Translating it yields CASTHGGTPYEQYF.

The CDR3 DNA sequence: TGTGCCAGCAGGGGCGGGGACAGCTACTCCTATAATTCACCCCTCCACTTT. Amino acids: CASRGGDSYSYNSPLHF. The gene calls are TRBV2 and TRBJ1-6, with 7 nucleotides matching TRBD1. Unmatched junction bases numbered 8, after V lost 6 bases and J lost 0 bases. Germline V gene lookup returns CDR1 SNHLY and CDR2 FYNNEI. CDR3 length: 17 residues. The entire variable domain, with the rest obtained from reference TRBV2 and TRBJ1-6, is as follows: EPEVTQTPSHQVTQMGQEVILRCVPISNHLYFYWYRQILGQKVEFLVSFYNNEISEKSEIFDDQFSVERPDGSNFTLKIRSTKLEDSAMYFCASRGGDSYSYNSPLHFGNGTRLTVT.

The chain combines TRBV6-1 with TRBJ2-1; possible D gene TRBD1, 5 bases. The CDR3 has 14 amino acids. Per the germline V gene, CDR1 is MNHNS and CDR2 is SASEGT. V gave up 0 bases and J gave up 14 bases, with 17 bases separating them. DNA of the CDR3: TGTGCCAGCAGTGAAGCGCAGGGTAGCAATCGTGAGTTCTTC. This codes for CASSEAQGSNREFF.

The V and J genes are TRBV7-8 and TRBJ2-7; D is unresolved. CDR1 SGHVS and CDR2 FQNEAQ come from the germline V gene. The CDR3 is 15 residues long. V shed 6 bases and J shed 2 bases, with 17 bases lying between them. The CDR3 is CASRRLISLAYEQYF. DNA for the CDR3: TGTGCCAGCAGGAGACTGATTTCCTTGGCCTACGAGCAGTACTTC.

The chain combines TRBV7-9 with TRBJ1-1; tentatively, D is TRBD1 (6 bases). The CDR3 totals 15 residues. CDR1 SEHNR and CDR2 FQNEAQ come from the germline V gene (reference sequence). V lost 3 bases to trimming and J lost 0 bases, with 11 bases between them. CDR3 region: CASSFGGAMNTEAFF. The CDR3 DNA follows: TGTGCCAGCAGCTTTGGGGGGGCCATGAACACTGAAGCTTTCTTT. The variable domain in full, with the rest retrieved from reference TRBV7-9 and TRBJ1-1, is DTGVSQNPRHKITKRGQNVTFRCDPISEHNRLYWYRQTLGQGPEFLTYFQNEAQLEKSRLLSDRFSAERPKGSFSTLEIQRTEQGDSAMYLCASSFGGAMNTEAFFGQGTRLTVV.

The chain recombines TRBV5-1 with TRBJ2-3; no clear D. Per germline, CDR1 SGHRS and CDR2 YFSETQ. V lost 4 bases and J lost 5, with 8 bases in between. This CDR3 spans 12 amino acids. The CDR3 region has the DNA TGCGCCAGCAGCCCGGATGGAGATACGCAGTATTTT. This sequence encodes CASSPDGDTQYF.

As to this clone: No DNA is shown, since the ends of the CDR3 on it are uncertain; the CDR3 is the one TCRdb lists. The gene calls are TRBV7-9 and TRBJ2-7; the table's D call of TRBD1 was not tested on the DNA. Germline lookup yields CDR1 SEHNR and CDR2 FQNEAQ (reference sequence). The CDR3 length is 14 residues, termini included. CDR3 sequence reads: CASSLERLVGRGNF.

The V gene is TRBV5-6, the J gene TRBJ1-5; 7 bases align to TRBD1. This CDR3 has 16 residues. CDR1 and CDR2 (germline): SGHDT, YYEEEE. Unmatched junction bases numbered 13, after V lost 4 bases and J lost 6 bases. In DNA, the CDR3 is TGTGCCAGCAGCAAGTGGGACAGAGGGGAGGGTCAGCCCCAGCATTTT. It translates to CASSKWDRGEGQPQHF.

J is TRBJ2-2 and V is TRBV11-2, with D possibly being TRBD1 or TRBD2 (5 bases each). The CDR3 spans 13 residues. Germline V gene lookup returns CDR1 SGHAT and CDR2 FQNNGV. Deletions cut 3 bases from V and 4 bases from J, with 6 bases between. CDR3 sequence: CASSFGGTGELFF. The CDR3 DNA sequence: TGTGCCAGCAGCTTTGGGGGCACCGGGGAGCTGTTTTTT.

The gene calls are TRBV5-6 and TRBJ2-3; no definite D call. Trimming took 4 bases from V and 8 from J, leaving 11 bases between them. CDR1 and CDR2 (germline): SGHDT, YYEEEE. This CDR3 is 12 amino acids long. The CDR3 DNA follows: TGTGCCAGCAGCCCGTTCCGGAGTACGCAGTATTTT. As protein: CASSPFRSTQYF.

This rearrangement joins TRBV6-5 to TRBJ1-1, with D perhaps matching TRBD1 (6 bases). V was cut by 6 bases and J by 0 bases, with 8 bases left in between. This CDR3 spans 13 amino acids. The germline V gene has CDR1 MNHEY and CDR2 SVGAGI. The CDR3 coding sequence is TGTGCCAGCAGCCGGACAGTGAACACTGAAGCTTTCTTT. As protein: CASSRTVNTEAFF.